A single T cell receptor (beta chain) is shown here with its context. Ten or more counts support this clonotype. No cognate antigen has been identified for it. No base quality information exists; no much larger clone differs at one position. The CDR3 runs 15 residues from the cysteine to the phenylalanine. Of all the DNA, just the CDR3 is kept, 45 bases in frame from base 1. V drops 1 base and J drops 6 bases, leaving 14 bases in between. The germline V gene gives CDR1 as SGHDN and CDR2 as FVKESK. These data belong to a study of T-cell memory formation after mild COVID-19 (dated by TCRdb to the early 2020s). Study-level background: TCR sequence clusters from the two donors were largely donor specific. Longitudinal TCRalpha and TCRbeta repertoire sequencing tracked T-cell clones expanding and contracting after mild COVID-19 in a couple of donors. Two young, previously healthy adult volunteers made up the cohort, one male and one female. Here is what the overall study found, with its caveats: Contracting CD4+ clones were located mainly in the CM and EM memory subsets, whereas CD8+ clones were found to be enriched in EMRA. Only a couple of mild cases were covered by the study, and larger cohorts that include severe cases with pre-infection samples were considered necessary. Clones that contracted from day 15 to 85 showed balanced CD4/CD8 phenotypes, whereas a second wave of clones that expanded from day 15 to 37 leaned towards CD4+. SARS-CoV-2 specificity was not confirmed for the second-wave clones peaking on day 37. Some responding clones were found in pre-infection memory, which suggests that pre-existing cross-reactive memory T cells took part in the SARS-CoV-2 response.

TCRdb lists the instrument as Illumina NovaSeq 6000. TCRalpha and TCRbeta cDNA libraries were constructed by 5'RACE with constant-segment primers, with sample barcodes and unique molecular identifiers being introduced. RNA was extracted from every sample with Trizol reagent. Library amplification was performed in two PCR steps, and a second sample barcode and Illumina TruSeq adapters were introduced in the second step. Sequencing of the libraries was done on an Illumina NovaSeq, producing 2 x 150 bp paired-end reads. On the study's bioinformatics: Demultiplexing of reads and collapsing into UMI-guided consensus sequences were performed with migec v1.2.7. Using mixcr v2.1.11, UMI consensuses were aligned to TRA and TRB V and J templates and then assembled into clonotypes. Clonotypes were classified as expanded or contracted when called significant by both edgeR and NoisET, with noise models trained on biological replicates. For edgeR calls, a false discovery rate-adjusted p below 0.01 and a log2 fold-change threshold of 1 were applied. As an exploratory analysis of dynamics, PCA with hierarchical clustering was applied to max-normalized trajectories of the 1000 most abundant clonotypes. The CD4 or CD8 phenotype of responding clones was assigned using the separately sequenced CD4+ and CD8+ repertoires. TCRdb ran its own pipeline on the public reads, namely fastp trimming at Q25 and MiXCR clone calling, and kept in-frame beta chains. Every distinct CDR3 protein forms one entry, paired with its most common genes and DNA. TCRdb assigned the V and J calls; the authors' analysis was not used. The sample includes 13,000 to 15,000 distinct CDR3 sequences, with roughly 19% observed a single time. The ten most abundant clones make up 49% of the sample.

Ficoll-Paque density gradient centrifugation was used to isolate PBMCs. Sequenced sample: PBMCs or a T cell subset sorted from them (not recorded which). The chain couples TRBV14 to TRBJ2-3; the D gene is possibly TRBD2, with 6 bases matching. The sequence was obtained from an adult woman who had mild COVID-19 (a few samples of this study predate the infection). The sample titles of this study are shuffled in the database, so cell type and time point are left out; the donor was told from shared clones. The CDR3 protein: CASSQAGEWGDTQYF. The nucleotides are TGTGCCAGCAGCCAAGCGGGGGAGTGGGGTGATACGCAGTATTTT. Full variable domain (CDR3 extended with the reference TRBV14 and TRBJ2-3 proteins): EAGVTQFPSHSVIEKGQTVTLRCDPISGHDNLYWYRRVMGKEIKFLLHFVKESKQDESGMPNNRFLAERTGGTYSTLKVQPAELEDSGVYFCASSQAGEWGDTQYFGPGTRLTVL.